The clone carrying this T cell receptor beta chain was seen many times. Per the study methods: Reference gene primer amplification gave estimated nucleated cell counts. Clones were read by immunoSEQ multiplex PCR, and TCRdb kept only the in-frame ones, dropping some. V and J calls and clone size come straight from that table; D and trimming were deduced from the DNA. This table has 90,000 to 120,000 clones, approximately 69% appearing once. This specimen belongs to a study of blood T cell repertoires in COVID-19. Study at large: The origin of the acute and convalescent COVID-19 samples was the United States, Italy and Spain. Nucleic acid was either cDNA or gDNA, and it came from T cells, B-cell-depleted T cells, or PBMCs.

The sequenced sample consisted of peripheral blood. The source of this sequence is an elderly man with acute or convalescent COVID-19.

The CDR3 nucleotides read TGTGCCAGCAGCCCGGGACAGGGGCGGCGAGGTGAGCAGTTCTTC. Translation: CASSPGQGRRGEQFF. This rearrangement joins TRBV11-3 to TRBJ2-1; the match to TRBD1 covers 10 bases. The CDR3 totals 15 residues. CDR1 is SGHNT, CDR2 YENEEA, per germline. V lost 5 bases and J lost 9; bases outside the gene matches: 10.